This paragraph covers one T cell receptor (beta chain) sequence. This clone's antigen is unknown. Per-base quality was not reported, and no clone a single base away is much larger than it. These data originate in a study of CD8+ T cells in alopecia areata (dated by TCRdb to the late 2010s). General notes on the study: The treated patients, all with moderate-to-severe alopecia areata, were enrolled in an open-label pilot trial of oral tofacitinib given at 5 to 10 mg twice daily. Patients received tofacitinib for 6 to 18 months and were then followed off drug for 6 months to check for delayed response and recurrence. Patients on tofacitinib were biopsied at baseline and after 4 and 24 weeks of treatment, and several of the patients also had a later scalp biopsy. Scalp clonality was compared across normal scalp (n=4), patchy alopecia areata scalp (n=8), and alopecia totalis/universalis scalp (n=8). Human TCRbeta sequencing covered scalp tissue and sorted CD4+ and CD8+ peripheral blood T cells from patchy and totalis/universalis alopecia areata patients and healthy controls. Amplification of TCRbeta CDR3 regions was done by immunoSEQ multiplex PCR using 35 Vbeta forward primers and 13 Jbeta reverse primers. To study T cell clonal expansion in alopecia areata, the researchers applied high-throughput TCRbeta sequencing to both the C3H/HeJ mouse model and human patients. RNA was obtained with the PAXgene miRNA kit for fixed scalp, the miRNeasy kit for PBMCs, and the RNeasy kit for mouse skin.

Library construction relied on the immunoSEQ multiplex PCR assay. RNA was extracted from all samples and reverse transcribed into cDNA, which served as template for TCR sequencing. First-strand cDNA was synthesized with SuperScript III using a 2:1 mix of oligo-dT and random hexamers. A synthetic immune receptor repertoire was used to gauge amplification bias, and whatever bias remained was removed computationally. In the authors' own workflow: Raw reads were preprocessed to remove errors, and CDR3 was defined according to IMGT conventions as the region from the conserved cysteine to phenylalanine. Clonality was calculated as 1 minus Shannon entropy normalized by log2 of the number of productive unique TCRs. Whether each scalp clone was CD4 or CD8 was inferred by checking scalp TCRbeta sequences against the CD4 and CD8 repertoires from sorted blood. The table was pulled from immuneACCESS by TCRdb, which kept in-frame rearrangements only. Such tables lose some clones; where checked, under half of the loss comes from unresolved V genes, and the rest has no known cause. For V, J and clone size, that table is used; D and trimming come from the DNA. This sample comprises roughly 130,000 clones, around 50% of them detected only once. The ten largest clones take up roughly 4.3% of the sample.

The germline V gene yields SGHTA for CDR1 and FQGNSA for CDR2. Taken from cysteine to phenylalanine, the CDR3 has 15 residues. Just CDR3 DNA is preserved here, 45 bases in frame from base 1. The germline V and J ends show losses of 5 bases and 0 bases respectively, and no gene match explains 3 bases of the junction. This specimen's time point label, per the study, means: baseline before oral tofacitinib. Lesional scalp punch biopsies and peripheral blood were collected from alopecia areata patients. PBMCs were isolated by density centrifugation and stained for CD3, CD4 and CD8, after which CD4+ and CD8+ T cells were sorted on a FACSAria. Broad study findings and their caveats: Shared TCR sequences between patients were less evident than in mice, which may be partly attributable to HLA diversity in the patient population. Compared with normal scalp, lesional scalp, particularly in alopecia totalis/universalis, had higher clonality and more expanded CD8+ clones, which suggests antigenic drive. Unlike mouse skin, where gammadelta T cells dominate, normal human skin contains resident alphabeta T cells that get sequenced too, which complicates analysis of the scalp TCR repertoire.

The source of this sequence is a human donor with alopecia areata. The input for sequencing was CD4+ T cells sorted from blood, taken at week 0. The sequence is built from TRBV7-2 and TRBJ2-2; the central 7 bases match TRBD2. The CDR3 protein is CASSQTSPNTGELFF. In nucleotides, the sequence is TGTGCCAGCAGCCAGACTAGCCCGAACACCGGGGAGCTGTTTTTT. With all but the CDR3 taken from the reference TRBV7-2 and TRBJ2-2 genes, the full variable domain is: GAGVSQSPSNKVTEKGKDVELRCDPISGHTALYWYRQSLGQGLEFLIYFQGNSAPDKSGLPSDRFSAERTGGSVSTLTIQRTQQEDSAVYLCASSQTSPNTGELFFGEGSRLTVL.